These 23 T cell receptor beta chains share one sample of origin, sequenced in a study of blood T cell repertoires in COVID-19 (dated by TCRdb to 2018 to 2021). Receptor amplification or capture employed the immunoSEQ multiplex PCR assay. In its TCRdb copy, this immuneACCESS table keeps in-frame sequences only and misses some clones. Where compared with another copy, unresolved V genes explain less than half of these, and the others have no known cause. Recorded for this sample are about 200,000 clones; 70% to 90% of them occurred a single time. Under 25% of the sample belongs to the ten largest clones. The sample taken for sequencing was peripheral blood. Every receptor here comes from a man aged 55 to 70 with active or convalescent COVID-19.

This chain links TRBV10-2 with TRBJ1-1; possible D gene TRBD1, 6 bases. V was pared by 6 bases and J by 7 bases, with 21 bases between. The CDR3 is made up of 15 amino acids. CDR1 is WSHSY and CDR2 is SAAADI in the germline V gene. The CDR3 loop reads CASRSQGTGLIEAFF. CDR3 DNA: TGCGCCAGCAGAAGTCAGGGGACGGGCCTCATTGAAGCTTTCTTT.

The gene calls are TRBV11-2 and TRBJ2-3, with D possibly matching TRBD2 (7 bases). This CDR3 region has 16 residues. V lost 4 bases and J lost 3, with 17 bases in between. From germline, CDR1 is SGHAT and CDR2 FQNNGV. This CDR3 is CASSSLEGGGTDTQYF. The CDR3 nucleotides read TGTGCCAGCAGCTCCCTGGAGGGGGGGGGTACAGATACGCAGTATTTT.

The V and J genes are TRBV9 and TRBJ1-1; 8 nucleotides match TRBD1. CDR1 and CDR2 from the germline V gene are SGDLS and YYNGEE. V shed 2 bases, J shed 4 bases, and the junction held 4 bases outside the gene matches. This CDR3 spans 14 amino acids. CDR3 DNA sequence: TGTGCCAGCAGCGTTCAGGGGGCGCTCACTGAAGCTTTCTTT. It is translated as CASSVQGALTEAFF. Filled out from reference TRBV9 and TRBJ1-1, the complete variable domain reads DSGVTQTPKHLITATGQRVTLRCSPRSGDLSVYWYQQSLDQGLQFLIQYYNGEERAKGNILERFSAQQFPDLHSELNLSSLELGDSALYFCASSVQGALTEAFFGQGTRLTVV.

The chain is built from TRBV5-4 and TRBJ2-5; 14 bases match TRBD2. Germline V lookup: CDR1 SGHNT, CDR2 YYREEE (reference sequence). Germline trimming cut 7 bases from V and 5 bases from J; bases unmatched to any gene: 10. This CDR3 is 16 amino acids long. The CDR3 DNA follows: TGTGCCAGCGGTCGACTAGCGGGGGGGCCGATGGAGACCCAGTACTTC. Amino acid sequence: CASGRLAGGPMETQYF.

The chain couples TRBV7-9 to TRBJ1-1; 10 bases are a match to TRBD1. The CDR3 runs to 17 residues. CDR1 and CDR2 from the germline V gene are SEHNR and FQNEAQ (reference sequence). V lost 4 bases to trimming and J lost 5 bases; unmatched junction nucleotides: 13. The CDR3 here is CASSSPGQGIWSTEAFF. CDR3 sequence (DNA): TGTGCCAGCAGCTCGCCGGGACAGGGGATATGGTCGACTGAAGCTTTCTTT.

This chain joins TRBV27 and TRBJ2-1, with TRBD1 matching over 9 bases. The germline V gene encodes CDR1 MNHEY and CDR2 SMNVEV (reference sequence). The CDR3 covers 15 residues. V lost 4 bases, J lost 3 bases, and 4 bases stayed unmatched. The CDR3 region has the DNA TGTGCCAGCAGTTCGGGGGACAGGGACTACAATGAGCAGTTCTTC. This codes for CASSSGDRDYNEQFF.

As to this clone: A much larger clone sits a single nucleotide away, making a read error possible. Other DNA sequences in this specimen translate into the identical CDR3. This rearrangement joins TRBV27 to TRBJ1-6; D is ambiguous. Germline V gene lookup returns CDR1 MNHEY and CDR2 SMNVEV (reference sequence). The CDR3 runs 12 residues. Trimming took off 3 bases at V and 6 bases at J, with 3 bases between the two ends. Written as DNA, the CDR3 is TGTGCCAGCAGTTTCAGTAATTCACCCCTCCACTTT. As protein: CASSFSNSPLHF.

The chain carries TRBV12-3 or TRBV12-4 and TRBJ1-2; D possibly corresponds to TRBD1 (6 bases). V lost 5 bases and J lost 6, with 13 bases in between. The CDR3 loop spans 13 amino acids. CDR3 residues: CASSPGVSNGYTF. The CDR3, as DNA: TGTGCCAGCAGTCCAGGGGTTAGTAATGGCTACACCTTC.

This chain connects TRBV2 to TRBJ2-2, with unresolved D. This CDR3 contains 14 residues. Germline-derived CDR1 and CDR2 are SNHLY and FYNNEI. V was clipped by 6 bases and J by 0 bases, with 8 bases between them. Here the CDR3 DNA reads TGTGCCAGCAGAAAACTAACGAACACCGGGGAGCTGTTTTTT. The encoded protein is CASRKLTNTGELFF. The full variable domain, its missing parts supplied by reference TRBV2 and TRBJ2-2, is EPEVTQTPSHQVTQMGQEVILRCVPISNHLYFYWYRQILGQKVEFLVSFYNNEISEKSEIFDDQFSVERPDGSNFTLKIRSTKLEDSAMYFCASRKLTNTGELFFGEGSRLTVL.

The rearrangement links TRBV6-6 to TRBJ1-2, with a tentative D call TRBD1 (6 bases). This CDR3 has 14 residues. Germline CDR1 reads MNHNY; CDR2 reads SVGAGI (reference sequence). The germline V and J ends were trimmed by 0 bases and 3 bases, with 8 bases remaining between them. Here the CDR3 reads CASSYSWTDYGYTF. The CDR3 DNA reads TGTGCCAGCAGTTACTCGTGGACAGACTATGGCTACACCTTC.

The J gene is TRBJ2-3, the V gene TRBV24-1, with D possibly being TRBD2 (6 bases). From germline, CDR1 is KGHDR and CDR2 SFDVKD. The CDR3 has 17 residues. V lost 0 bases and J 0 bases, leaving 12 bases between the germline ends. In DNA form, the CDR3 reads TGTGCCACCAGTGATTTGGGAGAGGGGACTAGCACAGATACGCAGTATTTT. This translates into CATSDLGEGTSTDTQYF.

The chain is built from TRBV9 and TRBJ1-3; the D gene is possibly TRBD1 (5 bases). The CDR3 extends over 16 amino acids. Germline V CDR1 and CDR2: SGDLS, YYNGEE. V was clipped by 0 bases and J by 0 bases, with 10 bases between them. CDR3 protein: CASSVGGGPSGNTIYF. For the CDR3, the DNA is TGTGCCAGCAGCGTAGGGGGCGGACCCTCTGGAAACACCATATATTTT.

V gene TRBV12-3 or TRBV12-4 combines with J gene TRBJ1-4; D not resolved. V shed 4 bases and J shed 7 bases, with 7 bases lying between them. The CDR3 runs 12 residues. The CDR3 sequence is CASSSLGEKLFF. The CDR3 DNA follows: TGTGCCAGCAGTTCTCTAGGTGAAAAACTGTTTTTT.

The chain uses TRBV10-3 and TRBJ1-5, with 7 bases aligning to TRBD1. The CDR3 loop spans 15 amino acids. Germline V gene data show CDR1 as ENHRY and CDR2 as SYGVKD. V dropped 2 bases and J dropped 6; count of bases not matched to a gene: 7. The DNA for the CDR3 is TGTGCCATCAGTGAGGGAACAGGGGTAGGTCAGCCCCAGCATTTT. This codes for CAISEGTGVGQPQHF.

This chain uses TRBV5-1 with TRBJ2-4, with 8 bases identical to TRBD2. CDR3 length equals 14 residues. CDR1 SGHRS and CDR2 YFSETQ come from the germline V gene. Trimming took 2 bases from V and 5 from J; bases not matched to a gene: 3. The CDR3 bases are TGCGCCAGCAGCTTAGCGGGGGACCAAAACATTCAGTACTTC. It translates to CASSLAGDQNIQYF.

V and J are TRBV14 and TRBJ2-7, with 11 bases matching TRBD1. The CDR3 sequence is 14 residues long. The V gene's germline CDR1 is SGHDN and CDR2 FVKESK. V was clipped by 5 bases and J by 2 bases; unmatched bases: 2. The CDR3 DNA reads TGTGCCAGCAGCGGGGACAGGGGGACCTACGAGCAGTACTTC. It codes for CASSGDRGTYEQYF.

This CDR3 is CASSLSGDEQYF. CDR3 nucleotide sequence: TGTGCCAGCAGCTTGAGCGGGGACGAGCAGTACTTC. The rearrangement joins TRBV5-5 to TRBJ2-7, with 7 bases lining up with TRBD2. The germline gives CDR1 SGHKS, CDR2 YYEKEE (reference sequence). The junction had 0 bases not matched to a gene; V was cut back by 1 base and J by 5 bases. The CDR3 sequence is 12 residues long.

This clone was counted once. This chain joins TRBV5-1 and TRBJ2-7; the match to TRBD1 covers 9 bases. V lost 4 bases to trimming and J lost 3 bases; unmatched junction nucleotides: 11. The germline gives CDR1 SGHRS, CDR2 YFSETQ. The CDR3 extends over 16 amino acids. This CDR3 reads CASSETGTGSYYEQYF. CDR3 nucleotide sequence: TGCGCCAGCAGCGAAACCGGGACAGGGTCCTACTACGAGCAGTACTTC.

This chain uses TRBV5-1 with TRBJ2-3, with D possibly matching TRBD1 (5 bases). The CDR3 has 15 residues. Germline CDR1 is SGHRS and CDR2 is YFSETQ. V was cut by 3 bases and J by 4 bases, with 15 bases left in between. Here the CDR3 DNA reads TGCGCCAGCAGCTACCTAGGGGCAGGCGCAGATACGCAGTATTTT. Its protein product is CASSYLGAGADTQYF.

V and J are TRBV9 and TRBJ2-3; possible D gene TRBD2, 6 bases. The ends were cut back, 4 bases at V and 8 bases at J, with 11 bases in the middle. CDR1 is SGDLS, CDR2 YYNGEE, per germline. The CDR3 has 12 residues. CDR3 coding DNA: TGTGCCAGCAGCAGGGACTCCGGTACGCAGTATTTT. It encodes CASSRDSGTQYF. The full variable domain, with the rest looked up from reference TRBV9 and TRBJ2-3, is DSGVTQTPKHLITATGQRVTLRCSPRSGDLSVYWYQQSLDQGLQFLIQYYNGEERAKGNILERFSAQQFPDLHSELNLSSLELGDSALYFCASSRDSGTQYFGPGTRLTVL.

The rearrangement links TRBV7-9 to TRBJ2-2; 9 bases fit TRBD2. In germline, CDR1 is SEHNR, CDR2 FQNEAQ (reference sequence). The CDR3 extends over 16 amino acids. With V trimmed by 2 bases and J by 2 bases, 3 bases remained unmatched. Written as DNA, the CDR3 is TGTGCCAGCAGCTTACGACTAGCGGAAAACACCGGGGAGCTGTTTTTT. This codes for CASSLRLAENTGELFF.

V usage is TRBV2 and J usage is TRBJ2-4, with 9 bases aligning to TRBD1. V was clipped by 5 bases and J by 7 bases; unmatched bases: 9. The CDR3 is 15 residues long. Germline CDR1 reads SNHLY; CDR2 reads FYNNEI. As DNA, the CDR3 is TGTGCCAGCAGTCTGAACAGGGGGCAGGGGAACATTCAGTACTTC. Its translation is CASSLNRGQGNIQYF.

The V gene is TRBV11-2, the J gene TRBJ2-3; 14 bases line up with TRBD2. With V trimmed by 4 bases and J by 11 bases, 11 bases remained unmatched. Germline CDR1 is SGHAT and CDR2 is FQNNGV. This CDR3 is 16 amino acids long. The CDR3 coding sequence is TGTGCCAGCAGCTCCGGACTAGCGGGGGGACTTGGGGAGCAGTATTTT. Protein: CASSSGLAGGLGEQYF.